This T cell receptor (beta chain) was retrieved from a study of cytomegalovirus exposure and HLA in healthy donors (dated by TCRdb to the late 2010s). Turning to the overall study: In an earlier analysis of under 750 of the donors, 250 to 350 Gb of sequence data and just under 120 million unique TCR beta sequences from about 180 million T cells were reported. An earlier analysis of several hundred of the donors applied high-throughput TCR beta sequencing to assess whether each TCR beta V gene segment acted as functional or pseudogenic. On average, 235,054 unique TCR beta nucleotide sequences were sequenced per donor among a few hundred genotyped donors of the cohort, with about 19% of those sequences being non-productive. In a later analysis, previously published TCR beta repertoires from several hundred donors were re-analyzed and high-resolution HLA genotyping was added so that TCR occurrence patterns could be studied. The T cell repertoires of several hundred subjects were profiled by immunosequencing and related to cytomegalovirus serostatus. High-throughput TCR immunosequencing, statistical association of individual TCRs with disease status, and machine learning were combined to predict cytomegalovirus infection status. In addition to the first cohort of several hundred subjects, a separate validation cohort of 130 or so different subjects was used. Of the 300 to 400 genotyped donors, about 84% fell in the genetic ancestry cluster associated with self-reported Caucasian donors. An early release covering roughly 580 HLA-typed donors comprised 250 to 350 gigabases of sequencing data and roughly 85 million unique TCR sequences. About five DR-DQ haplotypes were treated as single units for association and clustering because of strong linkage in the cohort. HLA typing included class I and class II loci at four-digit resolution. Genome-wide SNP genotypes for about 55% of the roughly 670 donors were used in a later genetic analysis, which treated that subset as a discovery cohort. The later analysis used no new phenotypic data to find candidate immune exposures, relying instead on TCR beta sequences and their occurrence across donors. Every repertoire in the discovery cohort had been generated on one and the same sequencing platform. Typing coverage varied by locus: roughly 629-630 donors for A, B, C, DRB1 and DQB1; 522 for DQA1; over 600 for DPA1; roughly 450 for DPB1. Donor age, sex, ethnicity and CMV serostatus were collected together with the repertoire data. The study was designed to test whether signatures of past pathogen exposure could be identified by cataloging public T cell receptors.

In total, more than 500 healthy bone marrow donors made up the cohort. All cohort members were sampled while nominally healthy, although unrecorded immune exposures were likely present. The donor tested CMV seropositive, placing the donor among the approximately 310 seropositive members of the cohort. A peripheral blood sample was collected from each donor, and TCR beta sequencing was performed on peripheral blood mononuclear cells. Genomic DNA was extracted from the blood cell samples with the Qiagen DNeasy Blood Extraction Kit. The investigation overall reported the following: The only immune exposure information available for the cohort was CMV serostatus. V-gene and J-gene trimming of TCR beta chains was associated with a missense DCLRE1C variant in a later genetic analysis, and the association was replicated in an independent cohort. A further reported finding was that TCR beta sequences accurately predicted the HLA-A and HLA-B alleles for most subjects in the first cohort. In this cohort, only TCR beta chains were sequenced, and detectable features were limited by the absence of alpha or paired-chain data. In the study, around 150 TCR beta chains were listed as associated with cytomegalovirus. Most CMV-associated TCR beta chains appeared to be HLA-restricted in a later analysis, and the HLA associations seemed to be driven largely by CMV exposure. In an earlier analysis of approximately 590 of the donors, most TCR beta V segments were observed in productive rearrangements about 90% or about 30% of the time, broadly matching IMGT annotations. Because some donors lacked HLA typing at each locus, the association tests relied only on the typed subset. Some IMGT-functional V segments, including TRBV6-2 and TRBV6-3, could not be distinguished by the 87-base-pair reads and were therefore excluded. A cluster of highly shared sequence variants was judged likely to represent a technical artifact of the sequencing pipeline. Cytomegalovirus status was reported to be diagnosed by the classifier with high specificity and sensitivity in both the original and validation cohorts. Sequencing depth was assumed to be roughly uniform across donors in the presence/absence analyses, though that assumption may not hold. Most TCR sequences were seen in very few donors, while some public TCRs were found in many individuals. In a later analysis, several top co-occurrence clusters were reported to appear linked to parvovirus B19, influenza, CMV and Epstein-Barr virus. When HLA alleles, especially DR and DQ, strongly co-occurred, TCR associations were difficult to assign to individual alleles. In vitro tests confirmed that a few of the cytomegalovirus-associated TCR beta chains recognize cytomegalovirus antigens. Specific HLA alleles were associated with 15,000 to 20,000 TCR beta sequences at a false discovery rate of 0.05 in a later analysis. A later genetic analysis reported fewer N-insertions in productive TCRs among donors in an Asian-associated ancestry cluster than the roughly 650-donor mean. According to the authors, the approach could potentially be generalized to other disease states and immunological phenotypes. Compared with equally common non-associated chains, HLA-associated TCR beta chains in a later analysis were more clonally expanded and had lower generation probabilities. Because counts were too low, some 17 rarely observed V segments, including chromosome 9 orphons, were left out of the earlier analysis of approximately 500 of the donors. Linkage disequilibrium might explain the correlated functional status among segregating V segments, but an unknown experimental factor could not be ruled out. In a later analysis, TCR association rates were found to vary across HLA loci, with the most associated TCRs seen for DRB1 alleles and the fewest for HLA-C alleles.

Libraries were made using the immunoSEQ multiplex PCR assay. For the multiplex PCR, a mixture combining 60 forward primers for TCR Vbeta segments and 13 reverse primers for TCR Jbeta segments was used. Amplification of the CDR3 region of rearranged TCR beta genes was performed with a multiplex PCR assay on genomic DNA. Amplified TCR beta libraries were sequenced as 87-base-pair reads on the Illumina HiSeq System. The study's processing was this. A later analysis tallied some 79 million unique TCR beta chains across the 600 to 700 repertoires, and around 9.9 million of those chains were shared by two or more donors. A nearest-neighbor algorithm error-corrected the raw reads and collapsed the reads into unique sequences, merging closely related sequences to remove PCR and sequencing errors. V, D and J gene segments were assigned by aligning CDR3 sequences to IMGT reference sequences. For a sequence to be retained, at least a six-nucleotide match to both a V gene segment and a J gene segment was required. A rearrangement was called productive if the CDR3 had no stop codons and remained in frame with V and J, and every other rearrangement was called non-productive. CDR3 was defined according to IMGT convention as the region running from the second conserved V-encoded cysteine to the conserved J-encoded phenylalanine. The earlier analysis of 587 of the donors excluded any sequence lacking an unambiguous match to a single V gene segment. An earlier analysis of several hundred of the donors called V segments functional above 56.7% productive rearrangements and segregating when the between-donor standard deviation exceeded 5%. A statistical classification framework was built for diagnosing cytomegalovirus status from the catalog of TCR beta chain sequences. A later analysis assigned V and J genes by comparing TCR nucleotide sequences with IMGT/GENE-DB human TR gene sequences. The TCRdist pipeline was used in a later analysis to assign CDR3 sequences and most-parsimonious VDJ recombination scenarios. In a later analysis, every TCR beta chain was defined by the combination of its CDR3 amino acid sequence and its V-gene family, and reads without a unique V-gene family were dropped. To address suspected cross-contamination and a sequencing artifact, a later analysis removed several hundred highly shared, low-generation-probability nucleotide sequences. In a later analysis, a clonal expansion index was calculated for each public chain from normalized within-repertoire ranks of inferred template counts. A later analysis computed generation probabilities with a VDJ recombination model fitted to out-of-frame rearrangements, and checked the results against IGoR. In a later analysis, TCR-TCR, TCR-HLA and TCR-CMV co-occurrence was scored with hypergeometric tests, and a repertoire-size bias correction was applied to TCR pairs. In a later analysis, false discovery rates were estimated by permuting HLA or CMV assignments 20 times. A later analysis grouped co-occurring TCRs with DBSCAN, adding TCRdist sequence similarity when clustering within HLA-allele-positive subsets. Repertoires with fewer than 30,000 or more than 120,000 public chains, plus five repertoires with anomalous nucleotide sharing, were excluded from co-occurrence clustering. TCRdb holds this immuneACCESS table with in-frame rearrangements only. Some clones are missing; in checked studies, unresolved V genes explain under half, and the rest has no known cause. V, J and clone size reflect that table, while D and trimming were determined from the DNA. The sample table records about 210,000 clones; roughly 87% of these occur just once. Approximately 6.5% of the sample goes to the ten largest clones.

This clone appeared once. The target of this receptor is not known. The input lacks base qualities; no much larger clone sits a single base away. V ends up 4 bases short and J 5 bases short, with an unmatched junction base count of 4. The CDR3 has 13 amino acids, counting the end cysteine and phenylalanine. Only the CDR3 region is kept as DNA, spanning 39 bases read in frame from base 1. The germline V gene specifies WSHSY as CDR1 and SAAADI as CDR2. The receptor comes from a man aged 40-55 years in good health and CMV-seropositive. Input material: PBMCs. The chain uses TRBV10-2 and TRBJ1-2, with TRBD1 identical over 7 junction bases. CDR3 region: CASSVYRGYGYTF. The DNA sequence follows: TGCGCCAGCAGTGTCTACAGGGGTTATGGCTACACCTTC.